This TCR beta chain was recovered during a study of shared clonotypes between healthy human individuals. In the study overall: Plates per donor: three CD4 naive, three CD4 memory, two CD8 naive, one CD8 memory.

Germline CDR1 SGHDT, CDR2 YYEEEE. The CDR3 consists of 15 residues. Trimming pared 0 bases from V and 4 bases from J, leaving 13 bases between. Findings of the study overall: Larger estimated richness was generally recorded for naive subsets relative to memory subsets. Non-shared clonotypes displayed generation probabilities falling below those of clonotypes present in all four donors.

Profiling relied on immunoSEQ multiplex PCR, and the TCRdb table lists in-frame clones only, not all of them. In the table there are approximately 100,000 clones, about 70% of which are singletons. The authors combined CD45RO+ cells with CCR7-negative CD45RA+ TemRA cells as CD8 memory. Comment on this clone: Antigen unknown.

Sequencing used memory CD8+ T cells sorted from blood. Subset described: CD45RO+ cells pooled with CCR7-negative TemRA cells. This sequence originates from a woman aged 25 to 45 in good health. This rearrangement joins TRBV5-6 to TRBJ1-2, with D tentatively TRBD1 (5 bases). CDR3 nucleotide sequence: TGTGCCAGCAGCTTGGCGTCGGACATGGGCTATGGCTACACCTTC. Its translation is CASSLASDMGYGYTF.